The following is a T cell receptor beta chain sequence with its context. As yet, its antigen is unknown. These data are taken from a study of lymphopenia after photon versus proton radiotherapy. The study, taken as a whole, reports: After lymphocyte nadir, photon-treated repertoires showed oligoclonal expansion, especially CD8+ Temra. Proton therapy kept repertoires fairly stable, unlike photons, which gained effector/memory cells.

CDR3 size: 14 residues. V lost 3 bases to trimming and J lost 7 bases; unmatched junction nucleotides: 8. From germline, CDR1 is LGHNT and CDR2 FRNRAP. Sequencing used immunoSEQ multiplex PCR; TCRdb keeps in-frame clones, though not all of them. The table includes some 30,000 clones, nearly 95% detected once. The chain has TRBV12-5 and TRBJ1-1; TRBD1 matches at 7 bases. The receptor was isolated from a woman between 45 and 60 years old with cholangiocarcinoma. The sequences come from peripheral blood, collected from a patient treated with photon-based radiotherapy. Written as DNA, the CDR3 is TGTGCTAGTGGTTTCGGGACAGCCTTAAATGAAGCTTTCTTT. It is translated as CASGFGTALNEAFF. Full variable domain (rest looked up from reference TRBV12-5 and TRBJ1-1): DARVTQTPRHKVTEMGQEVTMRCQPILGHNTVFWYRQTMMQGLELLAYFRNRAPLDDSGMPKDRFSAEMPDATLATLKIQPSEPRDSAVYFCASGFGTALNEAFFGQGTRLTVV.